This T cell receptor (beta chain) was captured by sequencing in a study of blood T cell repertoires in COVID-19. Study at large: Specimens from acute and convalescent COVID-19 originated in the United States, Italy and Spain.

Per germline, CDR1 MNHEY and CDR2 SVGEGT. The CDR3 length is 16 residues. The V end lost 3 bases, the J end lost 5 bases, and 19 bases lay between the germline ends. Here immunoSEQ multiplex PCR was the method, and the copy in TCRdb shows in-frame clones only, minus some. The profile covers about 130,000 clones, with roughly 80% appearing a single time and roughly 15% taken by the ten largest. This sequence joins TRBV6-2 or TRBV6-3 and TRBJ1-1; TRBD1 is a possible D gene (6 bases). This receptor was obtained from a woman in her 50s with acute or convalescent COVID-19. The material sequenced was peripheral blood. In DNA form, the CDR3 reads TGTGCCAGCAGTTATGAGCGGGGGCGCGTAGGAACTGAAGCTTTCTTT. Translating it yields CASSYERGRVGTEAFF.